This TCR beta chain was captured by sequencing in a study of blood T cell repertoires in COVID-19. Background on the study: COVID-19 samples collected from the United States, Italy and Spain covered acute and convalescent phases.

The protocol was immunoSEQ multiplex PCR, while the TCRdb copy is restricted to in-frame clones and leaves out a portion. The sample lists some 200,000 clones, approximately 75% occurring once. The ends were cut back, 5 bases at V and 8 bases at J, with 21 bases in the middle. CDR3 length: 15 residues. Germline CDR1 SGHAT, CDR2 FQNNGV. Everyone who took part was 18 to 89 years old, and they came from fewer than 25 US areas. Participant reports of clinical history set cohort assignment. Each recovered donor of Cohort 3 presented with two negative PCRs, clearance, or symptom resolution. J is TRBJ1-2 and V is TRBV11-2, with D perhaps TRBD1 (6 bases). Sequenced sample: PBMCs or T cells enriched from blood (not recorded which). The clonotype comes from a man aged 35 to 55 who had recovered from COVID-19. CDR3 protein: CASSLARGVLGGYTF. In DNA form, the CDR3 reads TGTGCCAGCAGCCTGGCCAGGGGAGTTCTTGGGGGCTACACCTTC.